The 21 T cell receptor beta chains reported below all come from one sample, sequenced in a study of blood T cell repertoires in COVID-19. TCRdb keeps only in-frame clones here, not all; method: immunoSEQ multiplex PCR. The sample contains 250,000 to 350,000 clones, about 85% of which appear only once. Sequenced material: peripheral blood. The origin of the receptors is a woman aged 45-59 years who had recovered from COVID-19.

The CDR3 DNA sequence: TGTGCCAGTAACGCCGGGGTGCACGACTATGGCTACACCTTC. Its protein product is CASNAGVHDYGYTF. V and J are TRBV19 and TRBJ1-2; the D is unclear. The CDR3 totals 14 residues. The V and J ends lost 7 bases and 3 bases respectively, with 15 bases between them. Germline loops: CDR1 LNHDA, CDR2 SQIVND (reference sequence).

This clone was seen ten or more times. The CDR3 bases are TGCGCCAGCAGTCAATCCGGAGGAAATGAGCAGTTCTTC. It translates to CASSQSGGNEQFF. The chain links TRBV23-1 to TRBJ2-1; perhaps TRBD2 as D (5 bases). TRBV23-1 is noted as an ORF with a role that remains uncertain. The CDR3 has 13 amino acids. Trimming removed 0 bases from V and 7 bases from J, with 7 bases in between.

This clone came up once. J is TRBJ2-7 and V is TRBV14; 11 positions agree with TRBD2. Germline V gene sequence: CDR1 SGHDN, CDR2 FVKESK. With V trimmed by 0 bases and J by 0 bases, 10 bases remained unmatched. The CDR3 consists of 19 residues. CDR3 nucleotide sequence: TGTGCCAGCAGCCAAGACGGCGGACTAGCGGGTCTCAGCTCCTACGAGCAGTACTTC. Residues: CASSQDGGLAGLSSYEQYF.

V gene TRBV5-1 combines with J gene TRBJ2-1, with 9 bases identical to TRBD2. CDR1 is SGHRS and CDR2 is YFSETQ in the germline V gene. V lost 3 bases to trimming and J lost 6 bases; unmatched junction nucleotides: 4. This CDR3 is 14 amino acids long. The CDR3 spells CASSSGGLANEQFF. As DNA, the CDR3 is TGCGCCAGCAGCTCGGGGGGACTAGCCAATGAGCAGTTCTTC.

This sequence joins TRBV7-3 and TRBJ2-7; D remains ambiguous. Germline CDR1 and CDR2: SGHTA and FQGTGA. The CDR3 spans 13 residues. V lost 0 bases and J lost 7, with 10 bases in between. The DNA of the CDR3 is TGTGCCAGCAGCTTAACGCAATTCGGGGAGCAGTACTTC. This codes for CASSLTQFGEQYF. Complete variable domain (other parts from reference TRBV7-3 and TRBJ2-7): GAGVSQTPSNKVTEKGKYVELRCDPISGHTALYWYRQSLGQGPEFLIYFQGTGAADDSGLPNDRFFAVRPEGSVSTLKIQRTERGDSAVYLCASSLTQFGEQYFGPGTRLTVT.

This chain connects TRBV2 to TRBJ1-5; the match to TRBD1 covers 7 bases. Germline lookup yields CDR1 SNHLY and CDR2 FYNNEI. The CDR3 totals 15 residues. With V trimmed by 5 bases and J by 4 bases, 8 bases remained unmatched. The CDR3 region has the DNA TGTGCCAGCAGTCCCGAAGGGACAGCGAATCAGCCCCAGCATTTT. It specifies CASSPEGTANQPQHF.

The rearrangement uses TRBV5-6 and TRBJ2-7, with 10 bases matching TRBD2. The CDR3 contains 15 residues. V gave up 4 bases and J gave up 2 bases; unmatched junction bases: 6. Per the germline V gene, CDR1 is SGHDT and CDR2 is YYEEEE. The CDR3 loop reads CASSQGLAPTYEQYF. The CDR3 nucleotides are TGTGCCAGCAGCCAGGGACTAGCGCCAACCTACGAGCAGTACTTC.

The rearrangement joins TRBV7-9 to TRBJ1-1; D ambiguous. Germline CDR1 SEHNR, CDR2 FQNEAQ (reference sequence). V was pared by 3 bases and J by 6 bases, with 8 bases between. CDR3 length: 12 amino acids. The CDR3 coding sequence is TGTGCCAGCAGCTTGCTTGGGCCTGAAGCTTTCTTT. It translates to CASSLLGPEAFF.

This chain's CDR3 is CASSKGLAGGGYEQYF. The CDR3 DNA is TGCGCCAGCAGCAAGGGACTAGCGGGAGGCGGCTACGAGCAGTACTTC. J is TRBJ2-7 and V is TRBV5-1, with 15 nucleotides matching TRBD2. The CDR3 is 16 residues long. V shed 4 bases and J 3 bases; nucleotides not matched to a gene: 5. Germline CDR1 and CDR2: SGHRS and YFSETQ. Full variable domain (remainder filled in from reference TRBV5-1 and TRBJ2-7): KAGVTQTPRYLIKTRGQQVTLSCSPISGHRSVSWYQQTPGQGLQFLFEYFSETQRNKGNFPGRFSGRQFSNSRSEMNVSTLELGDSALYLCASSKGLAGGGYEQYFGPGTRLTVT.

This sequence joins TRBV27 and TRBJ2-1, with 7 bases fitting TRBD1. V gave up 7 bases and J gave up 4 bases; unmatched junction bases: 10. Germline loops: CDR1 MNHEY, CDR2 SMNVEV (reference sequence). This CDR3 is built from 15 residues. The CDR3 region is CASTPLGTDYNEQFF. CDR3 sequence (DNA): TGTGCCAGCACCCCCCTAGGGACAGATTACAATGAGCAGTTCTTC.

The DNA for the CDR3 is TGTGCCAGCAGTCTGGCCCACAGGGTTACGTTCTTC. Its protein is CASSLAHRVTFF. V and J are TRBV6-2 or TRBV6-3 and TRBJ2-1; D possibly corresponds to TRBD1 (6 bases). Trimming stripped 5 bases from V and 15 bases from J, with 17 bases between. There are 12 residues in the CDR3. Germline CDR1 is MNHEY and CDR2 is SVGEGT.

The chain couples TRBV4-3 to TRBJ2-1; 9 nucleotides align to TRBD2. This CDR3 has 16 residues. The junction had 10 bases not matched to a gene; V was cut back by 4 bases and J by 6 bases. Per the germline V gene, CDR1 is LGHNA and CDR2 is YSLEER. The CDR3 sequence is CASSRVAGGPINEQFF. The CDR3 coding sequence is TGCGCCAGCAGCCGAGTCGCGGGGGGGCCTATCAATGAGCAGTTCTTC.

The chain employs TRBV7-3 and TRBJ2-1; 10 nucleotides line up with TRBD2. Per germline, CDR1 SGHTA and CDR2 FQGTGA. Trimming took 1 base from V and 6 from J; bases not matched to a gene: 3. The CDR3 spans 15 residues. The CDR3 protein is CASSLSLAGVNEQFF. The CDR3 coding sequence is TGTGCCAGCAGCTTAAGTCTAGCGGGAGTCAATGAGCAGTTCTTC. Drawing the rest from reference TRBV7-3 and TRBJ2-1, the complete variable domain is GAGVSQTPSNKVTEKGKYVELRCDPISGHTALYWYRQSLGQGPEFLIYFQGTGAADDSGLPNDRFFAVRPEGSVSTLKIQRTERGDSAVYLCASSLSLAGVNEQFFGPGTRLTVL.

The chain uses TRBV18 and TRBJ2-7; D is perhaps TRBD1 (5 bases). The CDR3 covers 15 residues. Trimming took off 2 bases at V and 1 base at J, with 12 bases between the two ends. The germline CDR1 and CDR2 sequences are KGHSH and LQKENI. The CDR3 reads CASSPTRERSYEQYF. The CDR3 nucleotides are TGTGCCAGCTCACCAACCAGGGAAAGATCCTACGAGCAGTACTTC.

In nucleotides, the CDR3 is TGCAGCGTCGTCCGGGACAGCGCCTACGAGCAGTACTTC. Protein sequence: CSVVRDSAYEQYF. V is TRBV29-1 and J is TRBJ2-7; 7 bases map to TRBD1. This CDR3 spans 13 amino acids. The trim removed 6 bases at V and 2 bases at J, leaving 7 bases unmatched. CDR1 SQVTM and CDR2 ANQGSEA come from the germline V gene.

The chain couples TRBV28 to TRBJ2-6, with 7 bases aligning to TRBD1. The germline gives CDR1 MDHEN, CDR2 SYDVKM. CDR3 size: 16 residues. V lost 4 bases to trimming and J lost 2 bases; unmatched junction nucleotides: 5. The CDR3 coding sequence is TGTGCCAGCAGTTGGGACAGCAGAGCTGGGGCCAACGTCCTGACTTTC. Its protein is CASSWDSRAGANVLTF.

V is TRBV19 and J is TRBJ1-2, with D maybe TRBD1 (5 bases). Germline CDR1 reads LNHDA; CDR2 reads SQIVND (reference sequence). CDR3 length: 12 amino acids. The germline V and J ends were trimmed by 3 bases and 6 bases, with 8 bases remaining between them. The chain's CDR3 is CASSIRGNGYTF. DNA of the CDR3: TGTGCCAGTAGTATTCGGGGGAATGGCTACACCTTC.

The chain joins TRBV4-2 to TRBJ1-4; TRBD1 matches at 9 bases. Germline V lookup: CDR1 LGHNA, CDR2 YNFKEQ. The V segment lost 3 bases and the J segment 4 bases; nucleotides outside the gene matches: 12. CDR3 length equals 18 residues. The CDR3 protein is CASSQDPQGAFDNEKLFF. For the CDR3, the DNA is TGTGCCAGCAGCCAGGATCCACAGGGGGCGTTCGATAATGAAAAACTGTTTTTT.

The chain has TRBV19 and TRBJ2-2; D call uncertain. Deletions cut 3 bases from V and 7 bases from J, with 9 bases between. This CDR3 is built from 13 residues. Per the germline V gene, CDR1 is LNHDA and CDR2 is SQIVND (reference sequence). CDR3 amino acids: CASSMRVVGELFF. The CDR3 nucleotides read TGTGCCAGTAGTATGCGAGTTGTCGGGGAGCTGTTTTTT.

This chain uses TRBV28 with TRBJ1-1, with 8 bases aligning to TRBD1. Germline V CDR1 and CDR2: MDHEN, SYDVKM. The CDR3 contains 13 residues. V dropped 8 bases and J dropped 0; count of bases not matched to a gene: 2. CDR3: CASLDRVNTEAFF. The CDR3 DNA is TGTGCCAGCCTGGACAGGGTGAACACTGAAGCTTTCTTT.

The chain uses TRBV9 and TRBJ1-2; D might be TRBD1 (5 bases). The germline gives CDR1 SGDLS, CDR2 YYNGEE. The CDR3 has 14 residues. Trimming stripped 0 bases from V and 6 bases from J, with 12 bases between. As DNA, the CDR3 is TGTGCCAGCAGCGTAGACGGCAGGGCGGATGGCTACACCTTC. Translated: CASSVDGRADGYTF.